This T cell receptor (beta chain) was recovered during a study of neurological immune-mediated disorders. cDNA synthesis was performed by 5'RACE with 10-nucleotide random UMIs. Each CDR3 protein is one row after TCRdb ran MiXCR on the 5' RACE reads. The sample consists of 20,000 to 30,000 distinct CDR3 sequences, 5% to 7% of them appearing once. Broader study findings: TCR clonal expansion peaked in HTLV-1-associated myelopathy patients and was lowest in multiple sclerosis patients.

This clonotype was seen repeatedly, ten times or more. Its antigen remains unknown. CDR1 and CDR2 from the germline V gene are DFQATT and SNEGSKA (reference sequence). Between the trimmed V and J ends, which lost 4 bases and 7 bases, there was a span of 19 bases. The CDR3 sequence is 14 residues long. Volunteers from a blood bank in Maryland, USA, made up the healthy controls. The unsorted libraries were generated from a total of 2 million PBMCs, which had been stored in RNAlater at -80 C. The chain is built from TRBV20-1 and TRBJ1-2; maybe TRBD1 (5 bases). The sequence was collected from a woman aged 40 to 50 in good health. What was sequenced was PBMCs. CDR3 in amino acids: CSAKDQGGLLGYTF. The CDR3 DNA reads as TGCAGTGCTAAGGACCAGGGCGGTTTGCTTGGCTACACCTTC.